These 28 T cell receptor beta chains were sequenced from one sample in a study of early T cells in non-severe SARS-CoV-2 infection. TCRdb independently ran MiXCR on the 5' RACE reads; one entry per CDR3 protein. The sample includes fewer than 55,000 distinct CDR3 sequences, around 10% of them seen just once. Sequenced: whole blood. All receptors come from an adult who was a healthcare worker with PCR-confirmed SARS-CoV-2 infection or an uninfected control (not recorded which).

This clonotype was detected ten times or more. The rearrangement joins TRBV7-9 to TRBJ2-3; D gene uncertain. V shed 2 bases and J shed 0 bases, with 6 bases lying between them. This CDR3 contains 14 residues. The germline gives CDR1 SEHNR, CDR2 FQNEAQ (reference sequence). CDR3 DNA: TGTGCCAGCAGCTTAACAAGAAGCACAGATACGCAGTATTTT. It codes for CASSLTRSTDTQYF.

As to this clonotype: A read error may produce the germline difference seen at one junction end. This chain uses TRBV6-5 with TRBJ1-5, with D unresolved. The CDR3 extends over 15 amino acids. Looked up from germline, CDR1 is MNHEY and CDR2 is SVGAGI. The CDR3 DNA reads as TGTGTCAGCAGTGGCCGGGCCTATAGCAATCAGCCCCAGCATTTT. Protein: CVSSGRAYSNQPQHF.

The chain recombines TRBV20-1 with TRBJ2-7, with 13 nucleotides matching TRBD2. The CDR3 runs to 14 residues. Germline assignment: CDR1 DFQATT and CDR2 SNEGSKA (reference sequence). Trimming removed 8 bases from V and 2 bases from J; junction bases left unmatched: 6. The DNA of the CDR3 is TGCAGTACCACTAGCGGGAGGGCCCCCTACGAGCAGTACTTC. Translating gives CSTTSGRAPYEQYF.

The chain carries TRBV12-3 or TRBV12-4 and TRBJ2-2; a possible D gene is TRBD1 (6 bases). The CDR3 spans 14 residues. The V and J ends lost 6 bases and 6 bases respectively, with 14 bases between them. The CDR3 here is CASRPNTGPGELFF. The CDR3 nucleotides read TGTGCCAGCAGACCTAATACAGGGCCCGGGGAGCTGTTTTTT.

This clonotype was detected only a few times. The V and J genes are TRBV20-1 and TRBJ2-1; D call uncertain. V was cut by 3 bases and J by 7 bases, with 4 bases left in between. CDR3 size: 10 residues. Germline V gives CDR1 DFQATT, CDR2 SNEGSKA (reference sequence). The chain's CDR3 is CSARSNEQFF. Written as DNA, the CDR3 is TGCAGTGCTAGGTCAAATGAGCAGTTCTTC.

The chain links TRBV3-1 to TRBJ2-5; 8 bases are shared with TRBD2. Germline values: CDR1 LGHDT, CDR2 YNNKEL (reference sequence). The CDR3 extends over 17 amino acids. V trimming: 2 bases; J trimming: 0 bases; junction bases outside the gene matches: 8. DNA for the CDR3: TGTGCCAGCAGCCAACCTCGACTAGCGCGAGACCAAGAGACCCAGTACTTC. Amino acids: CASSQPRLARDQETQYF.

This clonotype was found a few times. A much larger clone differs from this one at a single base, so this may be a read error. The rearrangement joins TRBV12-3 or TRBV12-4 to TRBJ1-1, with 7 bases matching TRBD1. The CDR3 covers 12 residues. The CDR3 loop is CVTGTVNTEAFF. In DNA form, the CDR3 reads TGTGTCACCGGGACAGTGAACACTGAAGCTTTCTTT.

This clonotype appeared many times. The CDR3 nucleotides read TGTGCCAGCAGTTTACTGATCGGGGCTAGCGGGAGAGCAGATACGCAGTATTTT. Its protein is CASSLLIGASGRADTQYF. This chain connects TRBV27 to TRBJ2-3, with 10 bases aligning to TRBD2. Germline-derived CDR1 and CDR2 are MNHEY and SMNVEV (reference sequence). The CDR3 totals 18 residues. V shed 2 bases and J 4 bases; nucleotides not matched to a gene: 12.

The sample holds a few counts of this clonotype. The genes are TRBV27 and TRBJ1-1; no clear D. Trimming cost V 1 base and J 4 bases, with 10 bases left between them. The germline gives CDR1 MNHEY, CDR2 SMNVEV (reference sequence). CDR3 length equals 14 residues. CDR3 residues: CASSLWGVGTEAFF. The CDR3 bases are TGTGCCAGCAGTTTATGGGGAGTCGGCACTGAAGCTTTCTTT.

The chain joins TRBV13 to TRBJ2-1, with unresolved D. CDR3 size: 11 residues. V shed 1 base and J shed 12 bases, with 7 bases lying between them. Germline V gene data show CDR1 as PRHDT and CDR2 as FYEKMQ (reference sequence). The CDR3 sequence: CASSLVGRQFF. CDR3 coding DNA: TGTGCCAGCAGCTTAGTCGGTAGGCAGTTCTTC.

This clonotype was picked up many times. The CDR3, as DNA: TGTGCCAGCAGTTTATCAAGCCCAGGTTACAATGAGCAGTTCTTC. Translation gives CASSLSSPGYNEQFF. The chain has TRBV27 and TRBJ2-1; no definite D call. The CDR3 has 15 residues. CDR1 and CDR2 (germline): MNHEY, SMNVEV (reference sequence). Trimming cost V 0 bases and J 4 bases, with 10 bases left between them.

This clonotype was seen at least ten times. The chain recombines TRBV20-1 with TRBJ2-1; D ambiguous. CDR1 and CDR2 (germline): DFQATT, SNEGSKA (reference sequence). CDR3 length: 15 amino acids. With 5 bases removed from V and 5 bases from J, the gap between germline ends came to 19 bases. The CDR3 is CSAARPGGVHNEQFF. CDR3 coding DNA: TGCAGTGCTGCCCGACCAGGTGGGGTCCACAATGAGCAGTTCTTC.

At least ten counts were recorded for this clonotype. The CDR3 DNA follows: TGTGCCAGCAGCTTTGAGGGTTACTCTGGAAACACCATATATTTT. Its translation is CASSFEGYSGNTIYF. The chain couples TRBV5-6 to TRBJ1-3; D ambiguous. With 2 bases removed from V and 0 bases from J, the gap between germline ends came to 9 bases. Germline CDR1 reads SGHDT; CDR2 reads YYEEEE. The CDR3 sequence is 15 residues long.

This clonotype was detected only a few times. This chain connects TRBV20-1 to TRBJ2-5, with TRBD2 identical over 7 bases. The J segment lost 4 bases and the V segment lost 0 bases, leaving 11 bases of the junction unmatched. The CDR3 length is 16 residues. CDR1 is DFQATT, CDR2 SNEGSKA, per germline (reference sequence). Here the CDR3 DNA reads TGCAGTGCTAGAGATCTCGACCCGACTAGCTCAGAGACCCAGTACTTC. Translation: CSARDLDPTSSETQYF.

This clonotype was observed a few times. V gene TRBV7-9 combines with J gene TRBJ2-3, with D perhaps matching TRBD1 (7 bases). V gave up 5 bases and J gave up 3 bases, with 18 bases separating them. In germline, CDR1 is SEHNR, CDR2 FQNEAQ (reference sequence). The CDR3 spans 16 residues. CDR3 residues: CASSPRGGGVTDTQYF. CDR3 bases: TGTGCCAGCAGCCCCCGCGGAGGGGGCGTAACAGATACGCAGTATTTT.

This clonotype was seen only a few times. This chain joins TRBV3-1 and TRBJ1-2; D perhaps matches TRBD1 (5 bases). With 1 base removed from V and 0 bases from J, the gap between germline ends came to 9 bases. The CDR3 runs 15 residues. Germline V gene sequence: CDR1 LGHDT, CDR2 YNNKEL (reference sequence). CDR3 sequence (DNA): TGTGCCAGCAGCCAAGGACAGCAAGCTAACTATGGCTACACCTTC. Protein: CASSQGQQANYGYTF.

This clonotype was observed at least ten times. V gene TRBV29-1 combines with J gene TRBJ1-1; D unresolved. Trimming took off 6 bases at V and 7 bases at J, with 18 bases between the two ends. Germline assignment: CDR1 SQVTM and CDR2 ANQGSEA. This CDR3 has 13 amino acids. The CDR3 sequence: CSVETFQAFEAFF. CDR3 DNA: TGCAGCGTCGAGACTTTCCAGGCCTTTGAAGCTTTCTTT.

As concerns this clonotype: This may be a read error, as it is one base from a much larger clone. The chain joins TRBV20-1 to TRBJ2-5; 16 bases are a match to TRBD2. The V gene end was trimmed by 6 bases and the J gene end by 2 bases; junction bases not matched to a gene: 15. The CDR3 has 19 amino acids. Germline CDR1 DFQATT, CDR2 SNEGSKA (reference sequence). CDR3 DNA sequence: TGCAGTGCCAACGCACCACCCGGGACTAGCGGGGGGGCGCAAGAGACCCAGTACTTC. It translates to CSANAPPGTSGGAQETQYF.

The table lists this clonotype with many counts. The chain has TRBV7-3 and TRBJ2-1; D perhaps matches TRBD2 (6 bases). There are 15 residues in the CDR3. V lost 3 bases to trimming and J lost 7 bases, with 16 bases between them. In germline, CDR1 is SGHTA, CDR2 FQGTGA. The CDR3 DNA is TGTGCCAGCAGCTTGGAGGGAGCTAGCTTAAATGAGCAGTTCTTC. As protein: CASSLEGASLNEQFF.

The chain couples TRBV2 to TRBJ1-4; a possible D gene is TRBD1 (6 bases). This CDR3 is built from 15 residues. CDR1 SNHLY and CDR2 FYNNEI come from the germline V gene. V lost 8 bases to trimming and J lost 4 bases, with 17 bases between them. In DNA form, the CDR3 reads TGTGCCAGCGTCCCGGGAGGACAGATTAATGAAAAACTGTTTTTT. As protein: CASVPGGQINEKLFF.

The table lists this clonotype with many counts. The chain employs TRBV14 and TRBJ1-1, with a possible D match to TRBD1 (5 bases). V was shortened by 3 bases and J by 2 bases, with 7 bases between the two germline ends. From germline, CDR1 is SGHDN and CDR2 FVKESK. The CDR3 totals 13 residues. The CDR3 DNA reads as TGTGCCAGCAGCCACACAGGAAACACTGAAGCTTTCTTT. It yields the protein CASSHTGNTEAFF.

This clonotype occurred many times. This chain links TRBV7-9 with TRBJ2-7; D is ambiguous. V was clipped by 6 bases and J by 2 bases, with 11 bases between them. Germline values: CDR1 SEHNR, CDR2 FQNEAQ (reference sequence). The CDR3 loop spans 13 amino acids. The CDR3 nucleotides are TGTGCCAGCAGTTTTGACCGGACCTACGAGCAGTACTTC. Its protein is CASSFDRTYEQYF.

This clonotype was picked up many times. The V call is TRBV4-1, the J call TRBJ1-6, with 12 bases lining up with TRBD1. V lost 4 bases, J lost 7 bases, and 11 bases stayed unmatched. CDR1 MGHRA and CDR2 YSYEKL come from the germline V gene. The CDR3 has 18 residues. CDR3 DNA: TGCGCCAGCAGCCTAAGAATCTCCGGGACAGGGGGCAATTCACCCCTCCACTTT. Residues: CASSLRISGTGGNSPLHF.

This clonotype has a count of ten or more. The rearrangement uses TRBV7-2 and TRBJ2-1, with 8 bases fitting TRBD1. J was trimmed by 8 bases and V by 6 bases; bases with no gene match: 12. The CDR3 has 15 amino acids. CDR1 SGHTA and CDR2 FQGNSA come from the germline V gene. CDR3 region: CASSPGTGGVDEQFF. The CDR3, as DNA: TGTGCCAGCAGTCCCGGAACAGGGGGAGTCGATGAGCAGTTCTTC.

Of note for this clonotype: A junction end diverges from the germline sequence, so it may reflect a read error. The chain joins TRBV20-1 to TRBJ2-7; 8 nucleotides agree with TRBD1. Germline V gene lookup returns CDR1 DFQATT and CDR2 SNEGSKA (reference sequence). This CDR3 has 12 residues. Here the CDR3 DNA reads TGCAGTGTCGGGACAGGATCCTCCGAGCAGTACTTC. Protein product: CSVGTGSSEQYF.

The gene calls are TRBV6-1 and TRBJ2-3; tentatively, D is TRBD1 (6 bases). Germline-derived CDR1 and CDR2 are MNHNS and SASEGT. V was clipped by 4 bases and J by 6 bases, with 20 bases between them. This CDR3 region has 16 residues. The CDR3 protein is CASSVLSQGMTDTQYF. As DNA, the CDR3 is TGTGCCAGCAGTGTCCTGTCTCAGGGGATGACGGATACGCAGTATTTT.

This clonotype was seen at least ten times. The genes are TRBV20-1 and TRBJ2-3; D is possibly TRBD1 or TRBD2 (5 bases each). Germline-derived CDR1 and CDR2 are DFQATT and SNEGSKA (reference sequence). The CDR3 covers 14 residues. V lost 2 bases, J lost 3 bases, and 12 bases lay in between. The CDR3 sequence is CSARSGAATDTQYF. CDR3 nucleotides: TGCAGTGCTAGATCCGGGGCTGCGACAGATACGCAGTATTTT.

There are many counts of this clonotype. The chain carries TRBV7-3 and TRBJ1-1; D gene uncertain. This CDR3 comprises 13 residues. Germline V gene lookup returns CDR1 SGHTA and CDR2 FQGTGA. The ends were cut back, 2 bases at V and 1 base at J, with 5 bases in the middle. CDR3: CASSLGSNTEAFF. In DNA form, the CDR3 reads TGTGCCAGCAGCTTAGGGTCGAACACTGAAGCTTTCTTT.